This TCR beta chain derives from a study of T-cell reconstitution after alpha-beta-depleted transplantation in children. It was with unique molecular identifiers that the TCRbeta library was prepared. TCRdb reprocessed the PCR reads via MiXCR and lists one record per CDR3 protein. The sample has around 600,000 distinct CDR3 sequences, roughly a tenth seen once. This receptor was obtained from a human donor who donated a stem cell graft to a child with acute myeloid leukemia. The sample consisted of PBMCs from the stem cell graft donor, taken from the stem cell graft.

The CDR3 loop reads CSAKSRQGEETQYF. The CDR3 region has the DNA TGCAGTGCGAAGAGTAGACAGGGCGAAGAGACCCAGTACTTC. The chain links TRBV20-1 to TRBJ2-5, with 7 bases lining up with TRBD1. This CDR3 has 14 residues. From germline, CDR1 is DFQATT and CDR2 SNEGSKA (reference sequence). The ends lost 6 bases at V and 3 bases at J; junction bases unmatched: 10.